The 15 T cell receptor beta chains below all came from one sample that was sequenced in a study of T cells expressing NK-cell markers. TCRdb re-analyzed the 5' RACE reads; it lists each CDR3 protein once, without DNA. The sample table includes fewer than 550,000 distinct CDR3 sequences. The sequencing sample was made of blood T cells: a sorted CD56 or NKG2C T cell subset, CD4+ or CD8+ T cells, or bulk PBMC T cells (not recorded which). The receptor source for this set is a woman in her forties or fifties in good health.

The rearrangement joins TRBV30 to TRBJ2-7. CDR1 is GTSNPN, CDR2 SVGIG, per germline (reference sequence). The CDR3 sequence is 14 residues long. CDR3 amino acids: CAWSGPLGILEQYF.

The chain employs TRBV15 and TRBJ2-1. The CDR3 covers 19 residues. The germline gives CDR1 LNHNV, CDR2 YYDKDF (reference sequence). The chain's CDR3 is CATSRDLTSGMRSYNEQFF.

The chain uses TRBV7-9 and TRBJ1-6. Germline CDR1 reads SEHNR; CDR2 reads FQNEAQ (reference sequence). CDR3 length: 14 amino acids. The CDR3 spells CASSLGKGRSPLHF. Variable domain in full (rest from reference TRBV7-9 and TRBJ1-6): DTGVSQNPRHKITKRGQNVTFRCDPISEHNRLYWYRQTLGQGPEFLTYFQNEAQLEKSRLLSDRFSAERPKGSFSTLEIQRTEQGDSAMYLCASSLGKGRSPLHFGNGTRLTVT.

The chain has TRBV7-9 and TRBJ2-3; TCRdb reports TRBD1, a call that lacks DNA to check it against. The CDR3 length is 16 residues. CDR1 and CDR2 (germline): SEHNR, FQNEAQ (reference sequence). The CDR3 is CASSPLDRDPTDTQYF.

The CDR3 sequence is CASSLVRPPLGEQFF. The V gene is TRBV11-2, the J gene TRBJ2-1; there is no DNA to check the TCRdb D call of TRBD2. CDR1 and CDR2 (germline): SGHAT, FQNNGV. The CDR3 loop spans 15 amino acids.

CDR3 sequence reads: CATLGGSTYEQYF. The gene calls are TRBV10-2 and TRBJ2-7; TCRdb's assignment of TRBD1 cannot be checked, as there is no DNA. CDR1 and CDR2 from the germline V gene are WSHSY and SAAADI. The CDR3 runs to 13 residues.

This rearrangement joins TRBV6-1 to TRBJ2-3; the TCRdb call, TRBD2, lacks DNA for checking. Germline lookup yields CDR1 MNHNS and CDR2 SASEGT. There are 15 residues in the CDR3. The CDR3 sequence: CASSGLVSSTDTQYF.

The V and J genes are TRBV30 and TRBJ2-1. Per germline, CDR1 GTSNPN and CDR2 SVGIG (reference sequence). This CDR3 spans 15 amino acids. This CDR3 reads CAWRASGGPYNEQFF.

V and J are TRBV11-2 and TRBJ2-5; TCRdb's D call, TRBD1, is unchecked because there is no DNA. This CDR3 spans 14 amino acids. CDR1 and CDR2 from the germline V gene are SGHAT and FQNNGV. CDR3 loop: CASSLTPSGETQYF.

The rearrangement joins TRBV10-3 to TRBJ2-2; TCRdb names TRBD2, which stays unverified in the absence of DNA. The CDR3 has 15 amino acids. CDR1 and CDR2 (germline): ENHRY, SYGVKD. CDR3: CATSTSGRGTGELFF.

The rearrangement links TRBV5-1 to TRBJ2-4; the TCRdb D gene call, TRBD2, has no DNA to confirm it. The CDR3 contains 17 residues. Germline V gene data show CDR1 as SGHRS and CDR2 as YFSETQ. The CDR3 here is CASSRLLAGVAKNIQYF.

The chain carries TRBV9 and TRBJ2-1; TCRdb's assignment of TRBD1 cannot be checked, as there is no DNA. Germline V lookup: CDR1 SGDLS, CDR2 YYNGEE. The CDR3 consists of 15 residues. CDR3 region: CASSGTGRGENEQFF.

This chain links TRBV27 with TRBJ2-3; TCRdb's assignment of TRBD1 cannot be checked, as there is no DNA. Germline V CDR1 and CDR2: MNHEY, SMNVEV (reference sequence). The CDR3 length is 15 residues. The CDR3: CVPRGPGKSTDTQYF.

This CDR3 reads CASKAGTPQETQYF. The chain uses TRBV11-3 and TRBJ2-5; TCRdb returns TRBD2, unconfirmable since there is no DNA. Germline CDR1 is SGHNT and CDR2 is YENEEA. The CDR3 runs 14 residues.

The J gene is TRBJ2-5, the V gene TRBV3-1. Germline CDR1 is LGHDT and CDR2 is YNNKEL (reference sequence). The CDR3 sequence is 15 residues long. Here the CDR3 reads CASSRSGTERGTQYF.